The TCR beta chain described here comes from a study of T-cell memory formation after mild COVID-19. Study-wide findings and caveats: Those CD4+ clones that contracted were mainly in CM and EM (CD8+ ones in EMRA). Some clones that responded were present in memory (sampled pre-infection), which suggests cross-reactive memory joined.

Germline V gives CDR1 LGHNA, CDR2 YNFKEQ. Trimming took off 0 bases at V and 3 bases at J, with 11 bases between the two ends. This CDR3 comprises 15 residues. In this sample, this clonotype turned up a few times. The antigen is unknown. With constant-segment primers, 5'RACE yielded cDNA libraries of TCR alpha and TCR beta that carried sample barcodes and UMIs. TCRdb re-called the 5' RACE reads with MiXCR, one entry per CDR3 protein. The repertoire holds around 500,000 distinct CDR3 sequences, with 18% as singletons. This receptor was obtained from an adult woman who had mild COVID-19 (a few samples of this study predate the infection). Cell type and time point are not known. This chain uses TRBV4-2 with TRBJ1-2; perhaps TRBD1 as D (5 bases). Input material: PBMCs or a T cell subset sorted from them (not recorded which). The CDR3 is CASSQDRDADYGYTF. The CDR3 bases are TGTGCCAGCAGCCAAGATCGGGACGCCGACTATGGCTACACCTTC.